Below, one T cell receptor beta chain is given with its context. This clonotype was seen repeatedly, ten times or more. The antigen it recognizes is unknown. No much larger clonotype is one base removed from it; base qualities were not supplied. For whole blood analysis, 2.5 ml of peripheral blood was collected from healthy adult volunteers into Tempus tubes, and RNA was extracted following the manufacturer's instructions. The study described a robust, sensitive protocol for amplifying, sequencing and analyzing TCRs, using 3' ligation of a UMI-containing oligonucleotide to TCR cDNA. Total RNA was used without cell sorting and was treated with RQ1 DNase before reverse transcription, with a target input of roughly 1 to 1000 ng. Skin biopsy and whole blood libraries were made to test pipeline robustness in samples where T cells form a minority population. The germline V gene yields SGHVS for CDR1 and FQNEAQ for CDR2. Between the V and J ends, shortened by 1 base and 3 bases respectively, the junction contains 16 bases. From the cysteine up to the phenylalanine, the CDR3 has a length of 17 residues. Just the 51-base CDR3 DNA is kept, in frame starting at base 1.

The library was obtained by 5' RACE. For the blood and skin samples, TCR RNA was reverse transcribed with SuperScript IV using primers for the alpha and beta constant regions. Four rounds of PCR, run with the SP2 primer together with nested alpha and beta constant region primers, were used to amplify the ligated cDNA. An oligonucleotide carrying the Illumina SP2 primer and a UMI was ligated to the cDNA 3' end using T4 RNA ligase 1. The 12-nucleotide UMI was composed of two random hexamers separated by an eight-base spacer, which was included to prevent hairpin formation. From the second PCR onward, TCR alpha and beta chain libraries were processed separately and dual indexed for multiplexing. After pooling, the indexed libraries were analyzed by capillary electrophoresis and sequenced on either an Illumina MiSeq or NextSeq. PhiX DNA at about 5-7% was added to the libraries to raise base diversity and improve cluster recognition. On the authors' methods: UMIs were extracted from read 2 by Demultiplexor and combined with the TCR sequence from read 1, and reads were split according to sample indices. Decombinator identified V and J genes and V-J junctions and gave each TCR a five-part identifier that included V and J deletions. Collapsinator relied on UMIs to correct both sequencing errors and PCR amplification heterogeneity, producing a UMI-based abundance for each TCR. CDR3Translator converted identifiers to nucleotide sequence, translated to amino acids, and extracted CDR3 regions using terminal motifs. Error-corrected counts of alpha and beta TCRs from blood and skin were compared after being normalized to the amount of input RNA. In-frame beta chains were kept once TCRdb had trimmed the public reads at Q25 with fastp and called clones with MiXCR. All rows with the same CDR3 protein become a single entry with the most common DNA and genes. In this record, the V and J calls reflect TCRdb's handling and not the investigators' own analysis. The sample table lists approximately 22,000 distinct CDR3 sequences, around 3.9% of them with a count of one. About 7.8% of the sample lies in the top ten.

This record belongs to a study of naive and memory T cell subsets (dated by TCRdb to about 2017). Concerning the study at large: According to the figure summarizing the samples, there were about 10 blood donors, 7 tuberculin skin test biopsies and 3 saline control biopsies. PCR2 was typically a SYBR Green qPCR stopped at a set threshold; low-input samples could instead use end-point PCR (approximately 6 cycles). What the research found in general, with its limitations: The RNA-based method was acknowledged to be potentially sensitive to changes in TCR transcripts with T cell activation and differentiation.

Recombination connected TRBV7-8 to TRBJ2-1, with the D segment identity uncertain. This TCR derives from a male donor in good health. The bases read TGTGCCAGCAGCTTAGTTGAGACGTATAACCTCTACAATGAGCAGTTCTTC. It encodes CASSLVETYNLYNEQFF.